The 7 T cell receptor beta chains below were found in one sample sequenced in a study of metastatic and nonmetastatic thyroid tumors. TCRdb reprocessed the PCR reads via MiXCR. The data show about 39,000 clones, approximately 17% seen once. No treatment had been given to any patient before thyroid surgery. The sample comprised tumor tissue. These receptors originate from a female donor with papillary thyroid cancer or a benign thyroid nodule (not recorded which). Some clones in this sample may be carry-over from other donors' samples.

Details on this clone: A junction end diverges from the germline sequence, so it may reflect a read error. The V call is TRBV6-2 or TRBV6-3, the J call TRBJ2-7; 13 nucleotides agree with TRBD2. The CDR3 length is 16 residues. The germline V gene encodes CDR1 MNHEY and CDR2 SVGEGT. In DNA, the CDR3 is TGTGCCAGCATTTACTCGACGACTAGCGGGAGGTGTGAGCAGTACTTC. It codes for CASIYSTTSGRCEQYF.

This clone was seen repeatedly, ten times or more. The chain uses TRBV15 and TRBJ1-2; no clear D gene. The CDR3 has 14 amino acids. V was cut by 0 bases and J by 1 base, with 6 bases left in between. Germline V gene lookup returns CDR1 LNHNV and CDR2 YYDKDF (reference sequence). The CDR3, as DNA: TGTGCCACCAGCAGAGAAGCGTTTAACTATGGCTACACCTTC. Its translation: CATSREAFNYGYTF.

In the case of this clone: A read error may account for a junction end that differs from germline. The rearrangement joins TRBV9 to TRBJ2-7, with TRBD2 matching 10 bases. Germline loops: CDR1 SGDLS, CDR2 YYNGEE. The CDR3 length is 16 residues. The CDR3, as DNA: TGTGCCATCAGCGTTTTAGCGGGAGGCTCCATTGGCGAGCAGTACTTC. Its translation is CAISVLAGGSIGEQYF.

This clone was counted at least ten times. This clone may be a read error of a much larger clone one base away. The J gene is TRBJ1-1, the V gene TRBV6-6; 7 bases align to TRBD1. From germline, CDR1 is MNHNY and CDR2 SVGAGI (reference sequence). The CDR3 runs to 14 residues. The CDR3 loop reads CASSYSGGRDEAFF. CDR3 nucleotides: TGTGCCAGCAGTTACTCAGGGGGCAGGGACGAAGCCTTCTTT.

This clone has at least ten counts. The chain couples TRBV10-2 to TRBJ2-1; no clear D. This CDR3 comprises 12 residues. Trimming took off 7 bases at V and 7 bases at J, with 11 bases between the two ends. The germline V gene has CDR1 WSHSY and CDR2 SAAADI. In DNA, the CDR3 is TGCGCCAGCATCGGCCCGTCGAATGAGCAGTTCTTC. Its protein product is CASIGPSNEQFF.

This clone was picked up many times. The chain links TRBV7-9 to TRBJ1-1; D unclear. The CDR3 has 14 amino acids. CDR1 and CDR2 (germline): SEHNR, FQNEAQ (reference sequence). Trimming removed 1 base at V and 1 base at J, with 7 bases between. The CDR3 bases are TGTGCCAGCAGCTTAGGAGGTCCGAACACTGAAGCTTTCTTT. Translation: CASSLGGPNTEAFF. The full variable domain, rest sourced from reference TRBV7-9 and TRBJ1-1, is DTGVSQNPRHKITKRGQNVTFRCDPISEHNRLYWYRQTLGQGPEFLTYFQNEAQLEKSRLLSDRFSAERPKGSFSTLEIQRTEQGDSAMYLCASSLGGPNTEAFFGQGTRLTVV.

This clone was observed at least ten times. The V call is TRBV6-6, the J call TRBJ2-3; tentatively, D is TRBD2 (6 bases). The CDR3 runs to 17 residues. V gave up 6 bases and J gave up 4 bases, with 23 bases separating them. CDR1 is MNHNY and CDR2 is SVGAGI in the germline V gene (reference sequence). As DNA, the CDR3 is TGTGCCAGCAGCAACAAAGGGGACGGGAGTGGTGCAGATACGCAGTATTTT. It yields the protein CASSNKGDGSGADTQYF.